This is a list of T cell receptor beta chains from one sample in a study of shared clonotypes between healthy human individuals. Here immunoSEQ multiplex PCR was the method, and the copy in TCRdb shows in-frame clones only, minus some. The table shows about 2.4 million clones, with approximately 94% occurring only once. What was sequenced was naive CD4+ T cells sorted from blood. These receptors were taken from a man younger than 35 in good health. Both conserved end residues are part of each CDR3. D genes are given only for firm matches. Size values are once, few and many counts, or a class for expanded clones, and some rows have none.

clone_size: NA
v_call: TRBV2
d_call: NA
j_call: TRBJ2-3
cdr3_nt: TGTGCCAGCAGTGGGCAGTCTAGGAATACGCAGTATTTT
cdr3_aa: CASSGQSRNTQYF

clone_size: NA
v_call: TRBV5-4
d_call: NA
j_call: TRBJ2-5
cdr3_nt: TGTGCCAGCAGCATAAGGGGGATTCAAGAGACCCAGTACTTC
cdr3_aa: CASSIRGIQETQYF

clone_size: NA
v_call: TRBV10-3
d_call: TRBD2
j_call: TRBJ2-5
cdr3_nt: TGTGCCATCAGTAGCGGGGGCGCGGAGACCCAGTACTTC
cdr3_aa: CAISSGGAETQYF

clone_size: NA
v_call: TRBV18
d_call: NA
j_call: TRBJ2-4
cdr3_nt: TGTGCCAGCTCACCACAGGGGTGGAACATTCAGTACTTC
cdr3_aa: CASSPQGWNIQYF

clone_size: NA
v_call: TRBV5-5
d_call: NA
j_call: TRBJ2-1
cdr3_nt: TGTGCCAGCAGCTTGGCCGTCGGGACCCACAATGAGCAGTTCTTC
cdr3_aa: CASSLAVGTHNEQFF

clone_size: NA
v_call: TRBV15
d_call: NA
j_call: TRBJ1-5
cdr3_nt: TGTGCCACCAGCAGAGGAGGGGAGGGGAGCAATCAGCCCCAGCATTTT
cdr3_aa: CATSRGGEGSNQPQHF

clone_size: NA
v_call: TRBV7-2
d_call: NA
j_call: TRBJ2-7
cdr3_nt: TGTGCCAGCAGCTCCCGGGACTGGGGCTACGAGCAGTACTTC
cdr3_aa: CASSSRDWGYEQYF

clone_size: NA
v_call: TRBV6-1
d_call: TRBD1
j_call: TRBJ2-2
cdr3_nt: TGTGCCAGCAGTCCAGGACAGGGGGCCGGCGGGGAGCTGTTTTTT
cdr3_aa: CASSPGQGAGGELFF

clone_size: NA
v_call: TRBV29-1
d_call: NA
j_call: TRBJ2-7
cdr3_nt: TGCAGCGTTGATGCTGGCGAGCAGTACTTC
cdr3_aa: CSVDAGEQYF

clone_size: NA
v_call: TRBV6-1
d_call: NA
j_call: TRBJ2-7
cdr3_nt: TGTGCCAGCAGTAAACAGGGCTCCTACGAGCAGTACTTC
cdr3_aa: CASSKQGSYEQYF

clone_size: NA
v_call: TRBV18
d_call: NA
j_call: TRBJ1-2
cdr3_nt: TGTGCCAGCTCACCACCGTCCCTGCCTTATGGCTACACCTTC
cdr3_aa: CASSPPSLPYGYTF

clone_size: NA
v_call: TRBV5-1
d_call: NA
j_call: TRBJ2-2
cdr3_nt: TGCGCCAGCAGCTTGGTTACAGCAAAGGGGACCGGGGAGCTGTTTTTT
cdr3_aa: CASSLVTAKGTGELFF

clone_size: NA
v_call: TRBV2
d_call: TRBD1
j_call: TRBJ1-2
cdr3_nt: TGTGCCAGCACCATCGGGACAGGGGGCTATGGCTACACCTTC
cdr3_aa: CASTIGTGGYGYTF

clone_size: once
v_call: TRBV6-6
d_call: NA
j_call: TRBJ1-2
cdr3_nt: TGTGCCAGCAGTCAAGAGGGGAACTATGGCTACACCTTC
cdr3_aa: CASSQEGNYGYTF

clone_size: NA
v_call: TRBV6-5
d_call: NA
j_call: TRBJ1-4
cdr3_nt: TGTGCCAGCAGTTACTCGTGGACAGTGGAGGAAAAACTGTTTTTT
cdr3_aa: CASSYSWTVEEKLFF

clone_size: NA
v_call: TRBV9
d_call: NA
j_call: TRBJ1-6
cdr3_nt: TGTGCCAGCACCCGCGGGCAAGACTATTCACCCCTCCACTTT
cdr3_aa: CASTRGQDYSPLHF

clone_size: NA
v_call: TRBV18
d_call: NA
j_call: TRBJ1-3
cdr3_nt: TGTGCCAGCTCACCACCGGGGCAGGGCCCCACCATATATTTT
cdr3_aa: CASSPPGQGPTIYF

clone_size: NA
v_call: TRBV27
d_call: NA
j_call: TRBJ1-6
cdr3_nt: TGTGCCAGCTTTTCCAGATTCTATAATTCACCCCTCCACTTT
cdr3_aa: CASFSRFYNSPLHF

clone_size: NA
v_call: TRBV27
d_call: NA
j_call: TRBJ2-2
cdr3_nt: TGTGCCAGCAGTTCCAGGGGTTCTTTGGACACCGGGGAGCTGTTTTTT
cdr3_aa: CASSSRGSLDTGELFF

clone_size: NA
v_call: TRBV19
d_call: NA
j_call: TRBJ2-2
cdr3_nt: TGTGCCAGTAGTCCGACAGGGAACACCGGGGAGCTGTTTTTT
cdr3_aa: CASSPTGNTGELFF

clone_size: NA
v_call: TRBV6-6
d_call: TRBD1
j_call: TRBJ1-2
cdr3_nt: TGTGCCAGCTGTGGACAGGGGCAGGTATCTACGGGCTACACCTTC
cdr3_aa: CASCGQGQVSTGYTF